This is a list of T cell receptor beta chains from one sample in a study of shared clonotypes between healthy human individuals. Measured with immunoSEQ multiplex PCR; TCRdb has only the in-frame clones, and not every one. The table lists 1.4 million to 1.5 million clones, approximately 96% of them singletons. The sequenced sample consisted of naive CD4+ T cells sorted from blood. The receptors shown here come from a man under 40 in good health. The CDR3 runs from the conserved cysteine through the conserved F or W. The order of the fields is J gene, D gene, clone size, V gene, CDR3 protein, CDR3 DNA. A D gene is named only where the DNA matches it firmly. Some rows mark clone size as missing; the rest say once, few, many or name a class of expanded clone.

j_gene: TRBJ2-1; d_gene: TRBD2; abundance: few; v_gene: TRBV5-1; CDR3aa: CASKGLAGYDEQFF; CDR3nt: TGCGCCAGCAAGGGACTAGCTGGTTATGATGAGCAGTTCTTC
j_gene: TRBJ2-7; d_gene: TRBD1; abundance: .; v_gene: TRBV27; CDR3aa: CASSLDRDRQEQYF; CDR3nt: TGTGCCAGCAGTTTAGATAGGGACAGGCAAGAGCAGTACTTC
j_gene: TRBJ1-5; d_gene: .; abundance: .; v_gene: TRBV5-8; CDR3aa: CASSLRGWGTNQPQHF; CDR3nt: TGTGCCAGCAGCTTGCGGGGGTGGGGAACCAATCAGCCCCAGCATTTT
j_gene: TRBJ2-7; d_gene: .; abundance: .; v_gene: TRBV19; CDR3aa: CASSYGPGESYEQYF; CDR3nt: TGTGCCAGTAGTTACGGGCCAGGGGAATCCTACGAGCAGTACTTC
j_gene: TRBJ2-7; d_gene: .; abundance: .; v_gene: TRBV29-1; CDR3aa: CSVEVRGGYEQYF; CDR3nt: TGCAGCGTTGAAGTCAGGGGTGGCTACGAGCAGTACTTC
j_gene: TRBJ2-7; d_gene: TRBD2; abundance: .; v_gene: TRBV4-3; CDR3aa: CASSQDSTSGSEQYF; CDR3nt: TGCGCCAGCAGCCAAGATTCCACTAGCGGGAGTGAACAGTACTTC
j_gene: TRBJ1-5; d_gene: TRBD1; abundance: .; v_gene: TRBV5-1; CDR3aa: CASSLVGGSNQPQHF; CDR3nt: TGCGCCAGCAGCTTGGTAGGGGGCAGCAATCAGCCCCAGCATTTT
j_gene: TRBJ2-3; d_gene: .; abundance: few; v_gene: TRBV10-3; CDR3aa: CAAASTKNTQYF; CDR3nt: TGTGCCGCCGCCTCTACAAAAAATACGCAGTATTTT
j_gene: TRBJ2-3; d_gene: .; abundance: .; v_gene: TRBV6-1; CDR3aa: CASSEFGVMTSTDTQYF; CDR3nt: TGTGCCAGCAGTGAATTCGGGGTAATGACTAGCACAGATACGCAGTATTTT
j_gene: TRBJ2-6; d_gene: TRBD1; abundance: .; v_gene: TRBV15; CDR3aa: CATSRGLGTGSAGANVLTF; CDR3nt: TGTGCCACCAGCAGAGGTCTAGGGACAGGATCCGCTGGGGCCAACGTCCTGACTTTC
j_gene: TRBJ1-1; d_gene: .; abundance: once; v_gene: TRBV7-3; CDR3aa: CASSLAGGMDEAFF; CDR3nt: TGTGCCAGCAGCTTAGCAGGAGGAATGGATGAAGCTTTCTTT
j_gene: TRBJ1-1; d_gene: .; abundance: .; v_gene: TRBV6-1; CDR3aa: CASSPTTGVNTEAFF; CDR3nt: TGTGCCAGCAGTCCAACGACAGGTGTGAACACTGAAGCTTTCTTT
j_gene: TRBJ2-1; d_gene: .; abundance: .; v_gene: TRBV2; CDR3aa: CASTRFTSYNEQFF; CDR3nt: TGTGCCAGCACTCGGTTCACCTCCTACAATGAGCAGTTCTTC
j_gene: TRBJ2-2; d_gene: .; abundance: .; v_gene: TRBV7-2; CDR3aa: CASSPGRGRTGELFF; CDR3nt: TGTGCCAGCAGCCCCGGACGAGGGAGAACCGGGGAGCTGTTTTTT
j_gene: TRBJ2-2; d_gene: TRBD1; abundance: .; v_gene: TRBV2; CDR3aa: CASSVGRTGGALRELFF; CDR3nt: TGTGCCAGCAGTGTAGGCCGGACAGGGGGCGCATTGAGGGAGCTGTTTTTT
j_gene: TRBJ1-5; d_gene: .; abundance: .; v_gene: TRBV19; CDR3aa: CASNSGGPYSNQPQHF; CDR3nt: TGTGCCAGTAATAGTGGGGGACCTTATAGCAATCAGCCCCAGCATTTT
j_gene: TRBJ1-2; d_gene: .; abundance: .; v_gene: TRBV5-1; CDR3aa: CASSLVLGDGYTF; CDR3nt: TGCGCCAGCAGCTTGGTTCTTGGAGATGGCTACACCTTC
j_gene: TRBJ2-2; d_gene: .; abundance: .; v_gene: TRBV15; CDR3aa: CATSRDLLQGRATGELFF; CDR3nt: TGTGCCACCAGCAGAGATCTATTACAGGGTAGAGCCACCGGGGAGCTGTTTTTT
j_gene: TRBJ2-7; d_gene: TRBD1; abundance: .; v_gene: TRBV19; CDR3aa: CASSIDWDSSYEQYF; CDR3nt: TGTGCCAGTAGTATAGATTGGGACAGCTCCTACGAGCAGTACTTC
j_gene: TRBJ2-3; d_gene: .; abundance: .; v_gene: TRBV18; CDR3aa: CASSVAGSTDTQYF; CDR3nt: TGTGCCAGCTCCGTCGCCGGAAGCACAGATACGCAGTATTTT
j_gene: TRBJ2-3; d_gene: TRBD2; abundance: .; v_gene: TRBV5-1; CDR3aa: CASSLVASGDSVGDTQYF; CDR3nt: TGCGCCAGCAGCTTGGTGGCTAGCGGTGATTCGGTGGGAGATACGCAGTATTTT
j_gene: TRBJ2-3; d_gene: .; abundance: .; v_gene: TRBV9; CDR3aa: CASSAGSGAVTDTQYF; CDR3nt: TGTGCCAGCAGCGCCGGCTCGGGCGCTGTCACAGATACGCAGTATTTT
j_gene: TRBJ2-7; d_gene: TRBD2; abundance: .; v_gene: TRBV9; CDR3aa: CASSVGGRSGRSYEQYF; CDR3nt: TGTGCCAGCAGCGTTGGGGGGCGTAGCGGGAGGTCCTACGAGCAGTACTTC
j_gene: TRBJ2-7; d_gene: .; abundance: .; v_gene: TRBV11-2; CDR3aa: CASSFSRDFHEQYF; CDR3nt: TGTGCCAGCAGCTTCAGCAGGGATTTCCACGAGCAGTACTTC
j_gene: TRBJ2-1; d_gene: TRBD2; abundance: .; v_gene: TRBV5-1; CDR3aa: CASSYPGLAGSEQFF; CDR3nt: TGCGCCAGCAGCTACCCGGGACTAGCGGGAAGTGAGCAGTTCTTC
j_gene: TRBJ2-1; d_gene: TRBD2; abundance: .; v_gene: TRBV5-1; CDR3aa: CASSLYRLGGSSYNEQFF; CDR3nt: TGCGCCAGCAGCTTGTATCGTCTCGGCGGGAGCTCCTACAATGAGCAGTTCTTC
j_gene: TRBJ2-7; d_gene: .; abundance: .; v_gene: TRBV11-2; CDR3aa: CASSFRGLYEQYF; CDR3nt: TGTGCCAGCAGCTTTAGGGGACTCTACGAGCAGTACTTC
j_gene: TRBJ1-4; d_gene: .; abundance: .; v_gene: TRBV11-2; CDR3aa: CASSFSRSNEKLFF; CDR3nt: TGTGCCAGCAGCTTTTCCAGGTCTAATGAAAAACTGTTTTTT
j_gene: TRBJ2-2; d_gene: .; abundance: once; v_gene: TRBV7-3; CDR3aa: CASSHGRPSELFF; CDR3nt: TGTGCCAGCAGCCATGGGCGCCCCTCGGAGCTGTTTTTT
j_gene: TRBJ2-1; d_gene: .; abundance: .; v_gene: TRBV9; CDR3aa: CASSAAVDSYNEQFF; CDR3nt: TGTGCCAGCAGCGCAGCGGTGGACTCCTACAATGAGCAGTTCTTC
j_gene: TRBJ2-1; d_gene: TRBD2; abundance: .; v_gene: TRBV2; CDR3aa: CASGRLAGSNEQFF; CDR3nt: TGTGCCAGCGGGAGACTAGCGGGGTCTAATGAGCAGTTCTTC
j_gene: TRBJ2-5; d_gene: .; abundance: .; v_gene: TRBV9; CDR3aa: CASSGRRGRSLEQETQYF; CDR3nt: TGTGCCAGCAGCGGTAGGAGGGGGCGTAGCCTTGAACAAGAGACCCAGTACTTC
j_gene: TRBJ2-7; d_gene: TRBD1; abundance: .; v_gene: TRBV28; CDR3aa: CASSLPGQGYEQYF; CDR3nt: TGTGCCAGCAGCTTACCGGGACAGGGATACGAGCAGTACTTC
j_gene: TRBJ2-5; d_gene: TRBD2; abundance: .; v_gene: TRBV27; CDR3aa: CASSPFSGIETQYF; CDR3nt: TGTGCCAGCAGCCCGTTTAGCGGGATTGAGACCCAGTACTTC
j_gene: TRBJ2-1; d_gene: TRBD2; abundance: once; v_gene: TRBV28; CDR3aa: CASRSLAGSYNEQFF; CDR3nt: TGTGCCAGCAGATCACTAGCGGGCTCCTACAATGAGCAGTTCTTC
j_gene: TRBJ2-7; d_gene: .; abundance: .; v_gene: TRBV2; CDR3aa: CASSGGTGTVQGRYEQYF; CDR3nt: TGTGCCAGCAGTGGGGGCACCGGGACCGTGCAGGGAAGGTACGAGCAGTACTTC
j_gene: TRBJ2-3; d_gene: TRBD2; abundance: .; v_gene: TRBV29-1; CDR3aa: CSVEGLAGGGTDTQYF; CDR3nt: TGCAGCGTTGAAGGCCTAGCGGGGGGGGGCACAGATACGCAGTATTTT
j_gene: TRBJ1-2; d_gene: .; abundance: once; v_gene: TRBV27; CDR3aa: CATMKRGPGAAQSNYGYTF; CDR3nt: TGTGCCACCATGAAAAGGGGTCCGGGCGCTGCCCAATCTAACTATGGCTACACCTTC
j_gene: TRBJ2-2; d_gene: .; abundance: .; v_gene: TRBV9; CDR3aa: CASSVDIRNTGELFF; CDR3nt: TGTGCCAGCAGCGTCGACATAAGGAACACCGGGGAGCTGTTTTTT
j_gene: TRBJ1-2; d_gene: TRBD1; abundance: .; v_gene: TRBV9; CDR3aa: CASSALGQGAGGYTF; CDR3nt: TGTGCCAGCAGCGCTCTGGGACAGGGGGCTGGGGGCTACACCTTC
j_gene: TRBJ2-7; d_gene: .; abundance: .; v_gene: TRBV2; CDR3aa: CASSEGYLTYEQYF; CDR3nt: TGTGCCAGCAGTGAAGGATACCTAACCTACGAGCAGTACTTC